This record looks at one T cell receptor (beta chain) sequence and its context. Per the study methods: Reference gene primer amplification in the assay estimated nucleated cell counts. The assay was immunoSEQ multiplex PCR, and TCRdb's table has in-frame clones only and misses some. The V and J calls and the clone size are those of that table, but D and trimming were determined from the DNA. The table shows approximately 190,000 clones, with 84% occurring only once. Germline V gives CDR1 SGHAT, CDR2 FQNNGV. This CDR3 spans 14 amino acids. V lost 5 bases, J lost 3 bases, and 6 bases stayed unmatched. Individuals aged about 18 to 89 years were recruited from around 22 US areas. Participants were placed into cohorts based on the clinical history they reported. These data are taken from a study of blood T cell repertoires in COVID-19.

Sequences were obtained from PBMCs or T cells enriched from blood (not recorded which). The genes are TRBV11-2 and TRBJ2-5, with TRBD1 matching over 7 bases. The sequence was collected from a man aged 35 to 55 who had recovered from COVID-19. CDR3 sequence (DNA): TGTGCCAGCAGCCCTCAACAGGGGAAAGAGACCCAGTACTTC. Protein product: CASSPQQGKETQYF.